Given below is one TCR beta chain in context. Antigen specificity is unknown. Other DNA sequences of this sample code for an identical CDR3. PCR employed 60 Vbeta and 13 Jbeta primers. Profiling relied on immunoSEQ multiplex PCR, and the TCRdb table lists in-frame clones only, not all of them. The sample has around 160,000 clones, 73% seen once. The data were obtained in a study of cytomegalovirus exposure and HLA in healthy donors. Findings of the study overall: CMV serostatus stood as the only immune exposure information on hand. TCR beta V- and J-gene trimming was later associated with a missense DCLRE1C variant. Later work found most CMV-associated TCR beta chains apparently HLA-restricted. An analysis done earlier found most TCR beta V segments productive about 87% or about 30% of the time.

Trimming shortened V by 5 bases and J by 6 bases, and 16 bases separated the two germline ends. The CDR3 is made up of 14 amino acids. Germline CDR1 is PRHDT and CDR2 is FYEKMQ (reference sequence). This sequence originates from a young woman in good health and CMV-seronegative. Sequencing used PBMCs. This chain uses TRBV13 with TRBJ1-1; D not resolved. The chain's CDR3 is CASSRKRELPEAFF. The CDR3 region has the DNA TGTGCCAGCAGCCGTAAGAGGGAGTTGCCTGAAGCTTTCTTT.